This T cell receptor (beta chain) was sequenced during a study of blood T cell repertoires in COVID-19. Study details: Samples came from the United States, Italy and Spain, spanning acute and convalescent COVID-19. Sources were T cells, B-cell-depleted T cells, or PBMCs; the material itself was cDNA or gDNA.

CDR1 is LNHNV, CDR2 YYDKDF, per germline (reference sequence). The CDR3 covers 15 residues. Between the trimmed V and J ends, which lost 5 bases and 2 bases, there was a span of 15 bases. In the original processing: Amplified reference gene primers provided the basis for estimating nucleated cell counts. Assay: immunoSEQ multiplex PCR; the TCRdb copy retains only in-frame clones and omits some. Clone size and V and J calls were adopted from that table, with D and trimming inferred from the DNA. This table has 200,000 or so clones, about four fifths appearing once. The sample comprised peripheral blood. V is TRBV15 and J is TRBJ1-2; D is ambiguous. The TCR was taken from a woman aged 80 or older with COVID-19, enrolled during active disease. The CDR3 DNA reads TGTGCCACCAGCGGTCTACTCCGAAGCAACTATGGCTACACCTTC. Translating it yields CATSGLLRSNYGYTF.